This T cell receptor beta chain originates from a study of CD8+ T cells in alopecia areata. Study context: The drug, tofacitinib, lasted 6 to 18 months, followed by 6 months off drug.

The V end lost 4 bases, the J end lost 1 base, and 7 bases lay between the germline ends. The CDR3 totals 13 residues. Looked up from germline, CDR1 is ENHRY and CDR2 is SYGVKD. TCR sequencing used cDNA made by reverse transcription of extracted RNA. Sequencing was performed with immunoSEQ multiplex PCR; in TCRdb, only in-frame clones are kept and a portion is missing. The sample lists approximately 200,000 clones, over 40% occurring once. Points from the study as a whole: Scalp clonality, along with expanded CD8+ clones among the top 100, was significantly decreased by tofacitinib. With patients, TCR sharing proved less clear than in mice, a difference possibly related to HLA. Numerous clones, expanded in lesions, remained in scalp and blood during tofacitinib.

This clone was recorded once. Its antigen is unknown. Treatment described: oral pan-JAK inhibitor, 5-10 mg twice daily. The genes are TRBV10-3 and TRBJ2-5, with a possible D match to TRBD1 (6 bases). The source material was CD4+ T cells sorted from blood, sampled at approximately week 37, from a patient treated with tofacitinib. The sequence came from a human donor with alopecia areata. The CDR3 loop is CAISGQVQETQYF. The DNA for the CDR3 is TGTGCCATCAGTGGACAGGTCCAAGAGACCCAGTACTTC.